The subject of this entry is one T cell receptor beta chain. Which antigen it targets is not known. Base qualities were left out, and no much larger clone turns up one base away. CDR1 and CDR2, looked up from the germline V gene, are SGDLS and YYNGEE. Including the terminal cysteine and phenylalanine, the CDR3 comprises 14 residues. This entry keeps only the CDR3 DNA: 42 bases, framed from base 1. The germline ends are 18 bases apart after V is trimmed by 4 bases and J by 7 bases. This sample was included in a study of control samples from healthy donors and cancer patients (dated by TCRdb to 2018 to 2021). Receptors were amplified or captured by the immunoSEQ multiplex PCR assay. In TCRdb, the immuneACCESS table is reduced to in-frame sequences with V and J assigned. These tables do not hold every clone; where another copy was compared, an unresolved V gene accounts for under half, and the others remain unexplained. For this sample the table gives about 92,000 clones, of which roughly 78% were detected only once. Approximately 9.4% of the sample is in the top ten clones.

The specimen sequenced was blood. The chain is assembled from TRBV9 and TRBJ2-7; the D gene may be TRBD1 or TRBD2, since each aligns over 6 bases. This receptor was identified in a woman aged 60-70 years in good health. The sequence in DNA is TGTGCCAGCAGCCCGCGAATGGGGGCGGGAGAGCAGTACTTC. This sequence encodes CASSPRMGAGEQYF.